This T cell receptor (beta chain) was recorded in a study of OX40 agonist ivuxolimab in advanced cancers. The wider study: With ivuxolimab, an agonistic anti-OX40 (CD134) antibody, patients were treated.

V lost 7 bases, J lost 7 bases, and 15 bases lay in between. This CDR3 comprises 13 residues. The germline V gene encodes CDR1 SGHTA and CDR2 FQGNSA. The assay was immunoSEQ multiplex PCR, and TCRdb's table has in-frame clones only and misses some. The table lists 67,000 or so clones, 80% to 90% of them singletons, with 2.8% in the top ten. This material consisted of CD4+ or CD8+ T cells sorted from blood, taken in a trial of the OX40 agonist ivuxolimab. This TCR derives from an adult with an advanced solid tumor such as melanoma, head and neck, liver or kidney cancer. V gene TRBV7-2 combines with J gene TRBJ2-3; TRBD2 might be the D (6 bases). The CDR3 region is CASIHPGGNTQYF. For the CDR3, the DNA is TGTGCCAGCATCCATCCCGGGGGAAATACGCAGTATTTT.